This TCR beta chain is drawn from a study of PD-1 blockade in mismatch repair-deficient tumors. Study-wide background: Enrolled about 2012-2016, patients had progressing, pretreated mismatch repair-deficient cancers of 12 types. General study findings and limits: Tumor-resident clones, often undetectable pretreatment in blood, expanded then contracted after pembrolizumab.

A remark on this clone: Its cognate antigen is unknown.

The assay was immunoSEQ multiplex PCR, and TCRdb's table has in-frame clones only and misses some. The sample has around 100,000 clones, over 60% seen once. Every patient had mismatch repair deficiency by PCR or immunohistochemistry. The TCR-sequenced patients were three responders to pembrolizumab. Trimming cost V 2 bases and J 8 bases, with 10 bases left between them. The germline V gene encodes CDR1 SGDLS and CDR2 YYNGEE. CDR3 length equals 13 residues. The chain carries TRBV9 and TRBJ2-2, with D maybe TRBD1 (5 bases). The sequenced sample was peripheral blood, obtained about 60 weeks after starting pembrolizumab. The sequence derives from an adult with mismatch repair-deficient cancer. The CDR3 DNA follows: TGTGCCAGCAGCGTCGATACAGGTGGGGAGCTGTTTTTT. This translates into CASSVDTGGELFF.